This T cell receptor beta chain is drawn from a study of T-cell reconstitution after alpha-beta-depleted transplantation in children (dated by TCRdb to about 2016). Study-level background: Using TCR repertoire profiling, the study quantitatively followed how T-cell immune reconstitution unfolded in children after TCRalphabeta/CD19-depleted allogeneic hematopoietic cell transplantation.

The junction shows trimming of 5 bases on V and 2 bases on J, plus 18 bases between the germline ends. The CDR3 goes from the cysteine to the phenylalanine over 16 residues. The only DNA kept is the CDR3, 48 bases in frame from the first base. This clonotype was counted only a few times. Its antigen specificity is not known. There are no base qualities to consult, and no much larger clone falls within one base. Here is what the overall study found, with its caveats: The high TCRbeta diversity at day 60 in some patients was ascribed to recipient T cells and intrathymic progenitors that had survived conditioning. Over the following months the frequencies of hyperexpanded clones went down, and after one year T-cell counts and TCRbeta diversity were mostly credited to newly produced T cells. About two months after transplant, the apparently early recovery of alphabetaT-cell counts reportedly depended on just several hundred clones that had expanded rapidly and came from non-depleted graft cells.

Library generation was performed with PCR. Instrument used: Illumina HiSeq 2500. TCR libraries were prepared with molecular barcoding, using unique molecular identifiers to normalize TCRbeta repertoire quantification. The public sequencing data were trimmed at Q25 with fastp and processed into clonotypes with MiXCR by TCRdb, which kept only in-frame beta chains. Merged by CDR3 protein, the rows form single entries marked with the most common genes and DNA. This sample has around 490,000 distinct CDR3 sequences in its table, and about an eighth of those were observed once. Clones ranked in the top ten supply about 14% of the sample. What the treatment or condition label conveys for this sample: allogeneic hematopoietic cell transplantation with graft depleted of TCRalphabeta T cells and CD19 B cells. Transplant recipients were children who received TCRalphabeta/CD19-depleted allogeneic hematopoietic cell grafts.

The TCR comes from a female patient aged 2-9 years who had a stem cell transplant for aplastic anemia, so the T cells may come from the graft donor. The V and J segments used are TRBV12-3 or TRBV12-4 and TRBJ1-2, with the D gene not confidently named. The material was PBMCs, mostly from graft donor cells, obtained 180 days after TCRalphabeta/CD19-depleted stem cell transplant. The CDR3 region has the sequence CASSNPSGERNYGYTF. The nucleotides read TGTGCCAGCAGTAATCCGAGCGGTGAGCGGAACTATGGCTACACCTTC.